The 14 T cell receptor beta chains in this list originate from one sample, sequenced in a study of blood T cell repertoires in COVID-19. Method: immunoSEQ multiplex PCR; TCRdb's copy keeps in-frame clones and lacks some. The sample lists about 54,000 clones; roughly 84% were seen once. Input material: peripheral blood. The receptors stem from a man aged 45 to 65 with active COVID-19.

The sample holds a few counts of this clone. The CDR3 DNA follows: TGTGCCAGTAGTATCGATTCCGGGACAGGGCGAGAGACCCAGTACTTC. Its protein product is CASSIDSGTGRETQYF. The genes are TRBV19 and TRBJ2-5; TRBD1 matches 9 bases. CDR1 is LNHDA, CDR2 SQIVND, per germline (reference sequence). The CDR3 runs 16 residues. The V gene end was trimmed by 3 bases and the J gene end by 4 bases; junction bases not matched to a gene: 9.

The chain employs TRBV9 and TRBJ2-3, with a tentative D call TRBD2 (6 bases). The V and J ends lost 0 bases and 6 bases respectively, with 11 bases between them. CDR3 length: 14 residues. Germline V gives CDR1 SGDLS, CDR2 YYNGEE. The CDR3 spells CASSVADAGDTQYF. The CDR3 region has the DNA TGTGCCAGCAGCGTAGCAGATGCGGGGGATACGCAGTATTTT.

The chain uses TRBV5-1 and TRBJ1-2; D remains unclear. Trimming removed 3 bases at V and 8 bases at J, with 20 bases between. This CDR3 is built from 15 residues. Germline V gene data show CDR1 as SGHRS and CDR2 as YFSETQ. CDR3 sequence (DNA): TGCGCCAGCAGCTCTTTGGACTTGTTAACGGGGGGCTACACCTTC. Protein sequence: CASSSLDLLTGGYTF.

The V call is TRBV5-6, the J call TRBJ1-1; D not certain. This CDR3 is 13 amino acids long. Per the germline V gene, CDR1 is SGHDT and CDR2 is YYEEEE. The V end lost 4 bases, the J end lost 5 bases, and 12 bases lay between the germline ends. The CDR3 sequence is CASSPYGSTEAFF. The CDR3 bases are TGTGCCAGCAGCCCTTATGGGAGTACTGAAGCTTTCTTT.

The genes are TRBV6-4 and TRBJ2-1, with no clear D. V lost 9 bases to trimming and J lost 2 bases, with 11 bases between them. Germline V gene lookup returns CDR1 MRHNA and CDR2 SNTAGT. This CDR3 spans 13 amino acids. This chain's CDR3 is CASSRSAYNEQFF. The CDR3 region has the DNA TGTGCCAGTAGTAGGAGTGCCTACAATGAGCAGTTCTTC.

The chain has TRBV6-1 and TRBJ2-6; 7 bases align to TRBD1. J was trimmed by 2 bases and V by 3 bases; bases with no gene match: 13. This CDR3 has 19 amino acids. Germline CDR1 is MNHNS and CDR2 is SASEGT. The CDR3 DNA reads TGTGCCAGCAGTGATATTAGACAGGGTACCAGGCCTGGGGCCAACGTCCTGACTTTC. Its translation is CASSDIRQGTRPGANVLTF.

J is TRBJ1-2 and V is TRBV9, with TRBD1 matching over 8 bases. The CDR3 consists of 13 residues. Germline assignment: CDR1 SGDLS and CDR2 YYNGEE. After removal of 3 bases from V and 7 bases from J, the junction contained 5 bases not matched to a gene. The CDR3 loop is CASSATGDRGYTF. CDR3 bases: TGTGCCAGCAGCGCGACAGGGGACCGTGGCTACACCTTC.

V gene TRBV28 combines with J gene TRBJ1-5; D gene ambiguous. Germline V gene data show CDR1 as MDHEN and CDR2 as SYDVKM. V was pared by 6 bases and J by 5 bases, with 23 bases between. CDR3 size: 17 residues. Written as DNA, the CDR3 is TGTGCCAGCAGGCCAGGTGGGATAGGGAGGCCCCATCAGCCCCAGCATTTT. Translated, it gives CASRPGGIGRPHQPQHF.

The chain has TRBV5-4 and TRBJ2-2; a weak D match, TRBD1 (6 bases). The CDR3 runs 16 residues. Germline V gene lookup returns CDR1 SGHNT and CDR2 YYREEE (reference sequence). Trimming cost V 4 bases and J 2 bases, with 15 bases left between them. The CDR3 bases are TGTGCCAGCAGCCGGGACACCGACTATAACACCGGGGAGCTGTTTTTT. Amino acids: CASSRDTDYNTGELFF.

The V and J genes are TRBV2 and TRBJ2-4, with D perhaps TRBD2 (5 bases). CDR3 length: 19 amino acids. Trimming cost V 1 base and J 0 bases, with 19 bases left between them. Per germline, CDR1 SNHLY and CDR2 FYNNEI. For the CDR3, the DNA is TGTGCCAGCAGTGAAGGGCGGGTCTGGCAAATGCTAGCCAAAAACATTCAGTACTTC. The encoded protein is CASSEGRVWQMLAKNIQYF.

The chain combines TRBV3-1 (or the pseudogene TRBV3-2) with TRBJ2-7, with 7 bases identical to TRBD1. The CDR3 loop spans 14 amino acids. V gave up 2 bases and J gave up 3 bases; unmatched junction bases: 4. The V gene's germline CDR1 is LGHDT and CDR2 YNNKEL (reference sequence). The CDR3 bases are TGTGCCAGCAGCCAAATGGGACAGAACTACGAGCAGTACTTC. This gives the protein CASSQMGQNYEQYF.

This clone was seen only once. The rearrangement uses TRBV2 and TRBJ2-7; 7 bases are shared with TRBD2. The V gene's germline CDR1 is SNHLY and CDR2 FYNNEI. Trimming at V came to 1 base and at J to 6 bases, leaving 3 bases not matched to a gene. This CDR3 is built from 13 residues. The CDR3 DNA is TGTGCCAGCAGTGAAGAGCGGGACTCCGAGCAGTACTTC. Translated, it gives CASSEERDSEQYF. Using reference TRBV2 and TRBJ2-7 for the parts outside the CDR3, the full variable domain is EPEVTQTPSHQVTQMGQEVILRCVPISNHLYFYWYRQILGQKVEFLVSFYNNEISEKSEIFDDQFSVERPDGSNFTLKIRSTKLEDSAMYFCASSEERDSEQYFGPGTRLTVT.

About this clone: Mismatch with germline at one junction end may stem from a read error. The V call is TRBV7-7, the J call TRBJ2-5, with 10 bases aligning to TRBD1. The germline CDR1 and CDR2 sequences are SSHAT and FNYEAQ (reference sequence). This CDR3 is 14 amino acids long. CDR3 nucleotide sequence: TGTGCTAGCAGCGCGACAGGGGGCGGGGAGACCCAGTACTTC. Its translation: CASSATGGGETQYF.

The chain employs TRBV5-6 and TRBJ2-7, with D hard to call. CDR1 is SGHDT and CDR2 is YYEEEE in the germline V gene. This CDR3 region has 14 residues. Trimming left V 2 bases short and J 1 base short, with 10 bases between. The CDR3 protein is CASSFDISSYEQYF. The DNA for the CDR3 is TGTGCCAGCAGCTTCGACATTTCGTCCTACGAGCAGTACTTC.